This T cell receptor (beta chain) was documented in a study of shared clonotypes between healthy human individuals. Turning to the study itself: Per donor, three plates held CD4 naive cells, three held CD4 memory, two held CD8 naive and one held CD8 memory.

Genomic DNA belonging to each subset was distributed in equal measure over several immunoSEQ plates. Method: immunoSEQ multiplex PCR; TCRdb's copy keeps in-frame clones and lacks some. The data contain 190,000 or so clones, approximately 92% of them singletons. Regarding this clone: What it recognizes is unknown.

Study findings and constraints: In a handful of donors, around 4.5% of naive CD4 clonotypes appeared in common. Only blood underwent sampling, and tissue repertoires likely differ.

The germline V and J ends were trimmed by 1 base and 3 bases, with 13 bases remaining between them. The germline V gene encodes CDR1 SGHVS and CDR2 FQNEAQ. The CDR3 contains 16 residues. The sample consisted of naive CD4+ T cells sorted from blood. Indicated subset: CD45RA+ positively selected. The chain employs TRBV7-8 and TRBJ2-1; tentative D call: TRBD2 (5 bases). The receptor was isolated from a young woman in good health. CDR3 loop: CASSLVLSGNYNEQFF. CDR3 coding DNA: TGTGCCAGCAGCTTAGTTCTATCCGGGAACTACAATGAGCAGTTCTTC.